This is a list of T cell receptor beta chains from one sample in a study of early T cells in non-severe SARS-CoV-2 infection. TCRdb reanalysed the 5' RACE reads using MiXCR and keeps one entry per CDR3 protein. The sample consists of approximately 19,000 distinct CDR3 sequences, roughly 6.1% of them appearing once. Sequencing was performed on whole blood. The receptors originated from an adult who was a healthcare worker with PCR-confirmed SARS-CoV-2 infection or an uninfected control (not recorded which). Each CDR3 is given with its conserved first and last residue. D genes are given only for firm matches. Some rows mark clone size as missing; the rest say once, few, many or name a class of expanded clone.

TRBJ2-1 | many | TRBV12-3/TRBV12-4 | TRBD2 | CASSSGLAGVNEQFF | TGTGCCAGCAGTTCTGGACTAGCGGGAGTCAATGAGCAGTTCTTC
TRBJ1-3 | few | TRBV7-8 | - | CASSLGGGGNTIYF | TGTGCCAGCAGCTTGGGCGGGGGAGGAAACACCATATATTTT
TRBJ2-7 | few | TRBV5-1 | - | CASSLVEDRHEQYF | TGCGCCAGCAGCTTGGTAGAGGATAGGCACGAGCAGTACTTC
TRBJ1-2 | many | TRBV7-9 | - | CASSSSPRAENYGYTF | TGTGCCAGCAGCTCATCCCCCAGGGCGGAGAACTATGGCTACACCTTC
TRBJ1-4 | few | TRBV20-1 | - | CSADREPLNEKLFF | TGCAGTGCGGATAGGGAGCCTCTTAATGAAAAACTGTTTTTT
TRBJ2-5 | - | TRBV27 | - | CASSLRGEETQYF | TGTGCCAGCAGTTTACGTGGGGAAGAGACCCAGTACTTC
TRBJ2-1 | few | TRBV7-3 | - | CASSFGDEQFF | TGTGCCAGCAGCTTTGGCGATGAGCAGTTCTTC
TRBJ1-1 | many | TRBV29-1 | - | CSAGSGPSELKTEAFF | TGCAGCGCTGGATCCGGACCGTCTGAGTTGAAGACTGAAGCTTTCTTT
TRBJ2-1 | many | TRBV7-9 | TRBD2 | CASSLTSGRTYNEQFF | TGTGCCAGCAGCTTAACCAGCGGGAGGACCTACAATGAGCAGTTCTTC
TRBJ2-5 | many | TRBV19 | TRBD2 | CASSIGGGRGETQYF | TGTGCCAGTAGTATAGGTGGCGGGAGGGGAGAGACCCAGTACTTC
TRBJ1-4 | few | TRBV20-1 | - | CSVSSEKLFF | TGCAGTGTGTCCAGTGAAAAACTGTTTTTT
TRBJ1-1 | many | TRBV28 | - | CASRSPLGAFF | TGTGCCAGCAGGTCACCCCTCGGAGCTTTCTTT
TRBJ2-7 | few | TRBV6-5 | - | CASSYSSGTPYEQYF | TGTGCCAGCAGTTACTCCTCCGGGACACCCTACGAGCAGTACTTC
TRBJ2-5 | medium-sized | TRBV20-1 | - | CSASTGGGEETQYF | TGCAGTGCTAGTACTGGGGGCGGAGAAGAGACCCAGTACTTC
TRBJ1-2 | medium-sized | TRBV7-2 | - | CASSVNRLLNYGYTF | TGTGCCAGCAGCGTAAACAGGCTGCTTAACTATGGCTACACCTTC
TRBJ2-3 | - | TRBV7-2 | TRBD2 | CASNLGLAGKADTQYF | TGTGCCAGCAACTTGGGACTAGCGGGGAAGGCAGATACGCAGTATTTT
TRBJ1-1 | many | TRBV5-8 | - | CASSSDASFTEAFF | TGTGCCAGCAGCTCTGACGCGTCCTTCACTGAAGCTTTCTTT
TRBJ2-1 | many | TRBV21-1 | - | CASSKEDRDFYNEQFF | TGTGCCAGCAGCAAAGAGGACAGGGACTTCTACAATGAGCAGTTCTTC
TRBJ1-1 | many | TRBV30 | - | CAWMPGGVNTEAFF | TGTGCCTGGATGCCCGGGGGGGTGAACACTGAAGCTTTCTTT
TRBJ2-6 | many | TRBV9 | - | CASSVDGGSSGANVLTF | TGTGCCAGCAGCGTAGATGGCGGATCCTCTGGGGCCAACGTCCTGACTTTC
TRBJ2-1 | many | TRBV7-7 | - | CASSLTPSSYNEQFF | TGTGCCAGCAGCCTAACTCCGAGCTCCTACAATGAGCAGTTCTTC
TRBJ1-2 | many | TRBV20-1 | TRBD1 | CSAVKDRGLGGYTF | TGCAGTGCTGTCAAGGACAGGGGGCTCGGTGGCTACACCTTC
TRBJ2-3 | - | TRBV5-1 | - | CASSLDPFILDTQYF | TGCGCCAGCAGCTTGGACCCCTTTATTTTGGATACGCAGTATTTT
TRBJ1-2 | medium-sized | TRBV11-2 | - | CASELNYGYTF | TGTGCCAGCGAACTTAACTATGGCTACACCTTC
TRBJ2-1 | many | TRBV11-1 | - | CASSLELARNEQFF | TGTGCCAGCAGCTTAGAGTTAGCGCGCAATGAGCAGTTCTTC
TRBJ1-6 | many | TRBV29-1 | - | CSVDGGRQDDNSPLHF | TGCAGCGTTGACGGGGGTCGGCAGGACGATAATTCACCCCTCCACTTT
TRBJ2-1 | medium-sized | TRBV29-1 | - | CSVEDGQRRANNEQFF | TGCAGCGTTGAAGATGGGCAGAGGAGGGCCAACAATGAGCAGTTCTTC
TRBJ2-3 | many | TRBV20-1 | - | CSARERDTQYF | TGCAGTGCTAGAGAAAGGGATACGCAGTATTTT
TRBJ2-2 | few | TRBV28 | - | CASNTGLVNTGELFF | TGTGCCAGCAACACAGGGTTGGTGAACACCGGGGAGCTGTTTTTT
TRBJ2-1 | many | TRBV18 | TRBD2 | CASSPGASGSRDEQFF | TGTGCCAGCTCACCGGGGGCTAGCGGGAGTCGGGATGAGCAGTTCTTC
TRBJ1-1 | - | TRBV29-1 | TRBD1 | CSVAGTGLEAFF | TGCAGCGTTGCGGGGACAGGGCTTGAAGCTTTCTTT
TRBJ2-7 | many | TRBV2 | - | CASTGLRGYYEQYF | TGTGCCAGCACCGGCCTTAGAGGCTACTACGAGCAGTACTTC
TRBJ1-3 | many | TRBV25-1 | - | CASSDPGVPSSGGNTIYF | TGTGCCAGCAGTGATCCAGGGGTCCCTAGCTCTGGTGGAAACACCATATATTTT
TRBJ2-7 | many | TRBV5-5 | TRBD2 | CASSLTGTSTYEQYF | TGTGCCAGCAGCCTAACCGGGACTAGCACCTACGAGCAGTACTTC
TRBJ2-1 | many | TRBV11-3 | - | CASSLSVSNEQFF | TGTGCCAGCAGCTTATCGGTCTCCAATGAGCAGTTCTTC
TRBJ1-2 | - | TRBV27 | - | CASSFGVSYGYTF | TGTGCCAGCAGTTTCGGGGTGAGCTATGGCTACACCTTC
TRBJ2-3 | - | TRBV7-9 | - | CASSPPPDTQYF | TGTGCCAGCAGCCCACCCCCAGATACGCAGTATTTT
TRBJ2-7 | many | TRBV29-1 | TRBD1 | CSVGTGGSSYEQYF | TGCAGCGTTGGGACAGGGGGGAGCTCCTACGAGCAGTACTTC
TRBJ2-3 | many | TRBV6-8 | - | CASRTEGTDTQYF | TGTGCCAGTCGGACAGAGGGCACAGATACGCAGTATTTT
TRBJ1-5 | many | TRBV20-1 | - | CSAPGGGLYQPQHF | TGCAGTGCCCCAGGTGGGGGATTGTATCAGCCCCAGCATTTT
TRBJ2-1 | many | TRBV6-1 | - | CASSEAVHYNEQFF | TGTGCCAGCAGTGAAGCGGTCCACTACAATGAGCAGTTCTTC
TRBJ2-2 | many | TRBV20-1 | - | CSASRNQGTGELFF | TGCAGTGCTAGCAGGAACCAGGGGACCGGGGAGCTGTTTTTT
TRBJ2-3 | many | TRBV5-4 | TRBD2 | CASSPGEAGADTQYF | TGTGCCAGCAGCCCTGGGGAAGCGGGAGCAGATACGCAGTATTTT
TRBJ2-2 | few | TRBV5-1 | - | CASSLQETGELFF | TGCGCCAGCAGCTTACAGGAAACCGGGGAGCTGTTTTTT
TRBJ2-1 | medium-sized | TRBV7-3 | TRBD2 | CASSPSSGSTYNEQFF | TGTGCCAGCAGCCCTTCTAGCGGGAGTACCTACAATGAGCAGTTCTTC
TRBJ2-7 | many | TRBV19 | TRBD1 | CASSIDLEGGPIYEQYF | TGTGCCAGTAGTATAGACCTTGAAGGGGGCCCGATTTACGAGCAGTACTTC
TRBJ1-1 | - | TRBV20-1 | - | CRPEPTGMNTEAFF | TGCAGACCTGAGCCCACAGGGATGAACACTGAAGCTTTCTTT
TRBJ2-7 | few | TRBV3-1 | TRBD2 | CASSQASFPSSGGSYEQYF | TGTGCCAGCAGCCAAGCCTCATTCCCCTCTAGCGGAGGCTCCTACGAGCAGTACTTC
TRBJ1-1 | many | TRBV10-1 | - | CASSESQENTEAFF | TGCGCCAGCAGTGAGTCTCAAGAGAACACTGAAGCTTTCTTT
TRBJ2-7 | many | TRBV30 | - | CAWASYLQGSDEQYF | TGTGCCTGGGCCTCCTACTTACAGGGATCTGACGAGCAGTACTTC
TRBJ2-1 | many | TRBV7-9 | TRBD1 | CASIKDRGNEQFF | TGTGCCAGCATCAAAGACAGGGGAAATGAGCAGTTCTTC
TRBJ1-6 | - | TRBV11-2 | - | CASSPRTGNSPLHF | TGTGCCAGCAGCCCGCGGACTGGGAATTCACCCCTCCACTTT